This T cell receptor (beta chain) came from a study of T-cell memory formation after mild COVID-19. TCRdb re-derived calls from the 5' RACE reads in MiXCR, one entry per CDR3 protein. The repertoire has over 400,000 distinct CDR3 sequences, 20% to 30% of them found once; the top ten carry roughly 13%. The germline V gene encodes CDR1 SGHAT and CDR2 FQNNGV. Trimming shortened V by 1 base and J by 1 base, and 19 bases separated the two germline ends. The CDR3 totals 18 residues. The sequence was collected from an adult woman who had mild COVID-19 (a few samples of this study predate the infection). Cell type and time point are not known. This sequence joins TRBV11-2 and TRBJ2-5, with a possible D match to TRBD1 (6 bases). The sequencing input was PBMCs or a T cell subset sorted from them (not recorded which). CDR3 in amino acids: CASSLVFRQAVVQETQYF. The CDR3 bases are TGTGCCAGCAGCTTAGTCTTCCGACAGGCCGTGGTCCAAGAGACCCAGTACTTC.